A single sample is the source of the 10 T cell receptor beta chains below, sequenced in a study of T cell clones after liver transplantation. Only in-frame clones appear in the TCRdb table, and some are missing; sequencing was by immunoSEQ multiplex PCR. In the table there are over 100,000 clones, approximately 78% of which are singletons. The sequences come from CD4+ T cells from blood, collected before liver transplant. The origin of the receptors is a human donor who received a liver transplant.

The genes are TRBV7-2 and TRBJ1-3; 7 bases fit TRBD1. Germline assignment: CDR1 SGHTA and CDR2 FQGNSA. The CDR3 spans 18 residues. V trimming: 0 bases; J trimming: 8 bases; junction bases outside the gene matches: 16. The CDR3 DNA reads as TGTGCCAGCAGCTTAGCGCTAAGGGCAGGGGGAGTTCGGGACACCATATATTTT. As protein: CASSLALRAGGVRDTIYF.

This clone has a handful of counts. The genes are TRBV19 and TRBJ2-1; TRBD1 is a possible D gene (5 bases). Per germline, CDR1 LNHDA and CDR2 SQIVND (reference sequence). The V end lost 2 bases, the J end lost 5 bases, and 13 bases lay between the germline ends. This CDR3 contains 15 residues. In DNA, the CDR3 is TGTGCCAGTAGTATACGTCTGGTCAGGGACAATGAGCAGTTCTTC. Protein sequence: CASSIRLVRDNEQFF.

The chain recombines TRBV6-1 with TRBJ1-4; 7 bases align to TRBD1. This CDR3 has 14 residues. J lost 7 bases, V lost 7 bases, and 9 bases had no gene match. From germline, CDR1 is MNHNS and CDR2 SASEGT. CDR3 loop: CASNVGTAVEKLFF. CDR3 nucleotide sequence: TGTGCCAGCAACGTAGGGACAGCGGTTGAAAAACTGTTTTTT.

This sequence joins TRBV29-1 and TRBJ2-6; TRBD2 matches at 7 bases. After removal of 7 bases from V and 0 bases from J, the junction contained 18 bases not matched to a gene. This CDR3 region has 19 residues. The germline V gene has CDR1 SQVTM and CDR2 ANQGSEA. This CDR3 is CSAETRSLGGSSGANVLTF. CDR3 bases: TGCAGCGCTGAGACGCGCTCGTTGGGGGGGAGCTCTGGGGCCAACGTCCTGACTTTC.

The V and J genes are TRBV19 and TRBJ2-1; the D is unclear. CDR1 and CDR2 from the germline V gene are LNHDA and SQIVND (reference sequence). This CDR3 is 13 amino acids long. Trimming cost V 9 bases and J 0 bases, with 9 bases left between them. The CDR3 DNA sequence: TGTGCCAGCACGGACCGCTCCTACAATGAGCAGTTCTTC. Residues: CASTDRSYNEQFF.

J is TRBJ2-2 and V is TRBV9; no clear D gene. Trimming left V 3 bases short and J 7 bases short, with 13 bases between. This CDR3 is built from 14 residues. Germline V CDR1 and CDR2: SGDLS, YYNGEE. This CDR3 is CASSGSYINGELFF. CDR3 DNA sequence: TGTGCCAGCAGCGGGAGCTATATCAACGGGGAGCTGTTTTTT.

This clone was found a few times. This sequence joins TRBV19 and TRBJ2-2, with no clear D. This CDR3 is built from 14 residues. Trimming removed 6 bases at V and 0 bases at J, with 8 bases between. The germline CDR1 and CDR2 sequences are LNHDA and SQIVND (reference sequence). CDR3 protein: CASSLEPNTGELFF. CDR3 DNA sequence: TGTGCCAGTAGCCTCGAACCGAACACCGGGGAGCTGTTTTTT.

This chain joins TRBV27 and TRBJ2-2, with TRBD1 as a possible D gene (5 bases). Germline CDR1 MNHEY, CDR2 SMNVEV (reference sequence). This CDR3 has 14 residues. Trimming took off 6 bases at V and 0 bases at J, with 8 bases between the two ends. CDR3 nucleotide sequence: TGTGCCAGCAGACAGGACACGAACACCGGGGAGCTGTTTTTT. It specifies CASRQDTNTGELFF.

The chain recombines TRBV6-1 with TRBJ1-4; D unclear. The V gene lost 1 base and the J gene lost 7 bases, with 7 bases spanning the gap. This CDR3 contains 13 residues. Germline loops: CDR1 MNHNS, CDR2 SASEGT. CDR3 protein: CASSEVAVEKLFF. The CDR3 DNA is TGTGCCAGCAGTGAAGTTGCGGTTGAAAAACTGTTTTTT.

The table lists this clone with a count of one. CDR3: CATDRGLSNEKLFF. In DNA form, the CDR3 reads TGTGCCACAGACAGGGGGCTCTCTAATGAAAAACTGTTTTTT. The chain has TRBV5-8 and TRBJ1-4; TRBD1 agrees at 10 bases. CDR3 size: 14 residues. Germline CDR1 and CDR2: SGHTS and YDEGEE. V lost 9 bases and J lost 3; bases outside the gene matches: 5.